Described below is a single TCR beta chain sequence and its context. Its antigen remains unidentified. No quality values exist for individual bases; no much larger clone is one base distant. The data belong to a study of graft-versus-host responses after intestinal transplantation (dated by TCRdb to 2020 to 2022). Background on the whole study: The transplants that recipients got were multivisceral, liver-intestinal, or isolated intestinal. Anti-thymocyte globulin induction was given to all recipients, followed by maintenance tacrolimus and steroids for around three years. After intestinal transplantation, graft-versus-host and host-versus-graft alloreactive T cell clones in the graft, circulation and bone marrow were tracked using bulk TCR-beta CDR3 sequencing. To identify alloreactive clones, pre-transplant mixed lymphocyte reaction products were sequenced and then compared with unstimulated pre-transplant donor and recipient T cells. The cohort enrolled some 23 intestinal transplant recipients, one of whom was a retransplant, and a few patients without pretransplant specimens were excluded. A peak of at least 4% donor T cells among recipient peripheral blood mononuclear cells was the definition used for donor T cell macrochimerism. Samples from a few later patients were sequenced in-house on an Illumina MiSeq with MiXCR processing rather than by the commercial service.

Study-level results and caveats: The conclusions were limited by the relatively low number and heterogeneity of the intestinal transplant patients. Early after transplant, peak levels of circulating GvH clones were associated with declines in HvG clones. GvH clones were detected in recipient bone marrow, and some of these GvH clones were observed earlier in ileal mucosa or blood, consistent with an intestinal mucosal origin. In patients with donor T cell macrochimerism, the allografts had high GvH to HvG T cell clonal ratios.

The library was generated by the immunoSEQ multiplex PCR assay. For most patients, genomic DNA was subjected to high-throughput TCR-beta CDR3 sequencing by Adaptive Biotechnologies. On the authors' methods: Adaptive's ImmunoSEQ software was the source of the TCR sequencing data for around 20 patients, while three other patients were processed with MiXCR and VDJtools. Because the origin of CDR3 nucleotide sequences shared between donor and recipient could not be assigned, those sequences were removed. To be classed as alloreactive, a clone needed at least 2-fold expansion over unstimulated cells and a minimum CFSE-low frequency of 0.002% (template counts) or 0.001% (read counts). A clone was considered mappable if detected in the sequenced pre-transplant spleen, lymph node, or MLR CFSE-low populations of the donor or recipient. Cumulative frequency of alloreactive clones was calculated as a percentage of all sequences weighted by copy number. The clones in this table, taken by TCRdb from immuneACCESS, are in-frame only. Not every clone is retained; where verified, under half of the shortfall comes from an unresolved V gene, and the cause of the rest is unknown. D and trimming were read from the DNA, whereas the V and J calls and clone size are those reported in that table. This sample has tens of thousands of clones in its table, and roughly 92% of those were observed once. Together, the top ten hold 6.5% to 8% of the sample.

After transplant, bone marrow was aspirated from the posterior iliac crest or from another site chosen by the physician. From the germline V gene, CDR1 is MNHEY and CDR2 is SVGAGI. At the junction V is shortened by 2 bases and J by 6 bases; bases outside the gene matches: 3. The CDR3 runs 14 amino acids, cysteine and phenylalanine included. Only the CDR3 DNA is retained, 42 bases long and in frame from the first base. The sample was bone marrow, taken 700 to 750 days after intestinal transplantation. The source is a human patient who received an intestinal transplant, so some T cells may come from the graft donor. In this chain, TRBV6-5 is recombined with TRBJ2-2, with TRBD2 identical over 7 junction bases. The CDR3 here reads CASSYRGDAGELFF. The nucleotide sequence reads as follows: TGTGCCAGCAGTTACCGGGGGGACGCCGGGGAGCTGTTTTTT.